This T cell receptor beta chain was sequenced during a study of radiotherapy plus CTLA-4 blockade in lung cancer. The germline V gene has CDR1 SGHAT and CDR2 FQDESV (reference sequence). V shed 2 bases, J shed 2 bases, and the junction held 0 bases outside the gene matches. The CDR3 has 14 amino acids. Assay: immunoSEQ multiplex PCR; the TCRdb copy retains only in-frame clones and omits some. Of approximately 98,000 clones listed, more than 75% are singletons. The source material was peripheral blood, sampled from a patient treated with radiotherapy plus ipilimumab. The chain recombines TRBV11-1 with TRBJ2-1; 7 positions agree with TRBD1. The receptor was isolated from a human donor with non-small cell lung cancer who had a partial response to radiotherapy plus ipilimumab. CDR3 sequence: CASSLQGAYNEQFF. The CDR3 nucleotides are TGTGCCAGCAGCTTACAGGGGGCCTACAATGAGCAGTTCTTC.